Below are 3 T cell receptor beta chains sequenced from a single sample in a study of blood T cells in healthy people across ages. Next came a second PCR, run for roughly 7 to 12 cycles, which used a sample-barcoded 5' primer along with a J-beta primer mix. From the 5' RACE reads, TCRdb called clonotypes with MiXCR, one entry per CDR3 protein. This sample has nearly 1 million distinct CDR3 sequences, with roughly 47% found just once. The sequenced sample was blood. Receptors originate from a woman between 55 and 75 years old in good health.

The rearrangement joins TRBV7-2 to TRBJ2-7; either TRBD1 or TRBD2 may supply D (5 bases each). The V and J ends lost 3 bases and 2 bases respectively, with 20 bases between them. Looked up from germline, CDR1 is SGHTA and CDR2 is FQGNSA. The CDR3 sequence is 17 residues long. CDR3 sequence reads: CASSFIPGTQPPYEQYF. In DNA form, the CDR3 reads TGTGCCAGCAGCTTTATTCCCGGGACCCAGCCCCCCTACGAGCAGTACTTC.

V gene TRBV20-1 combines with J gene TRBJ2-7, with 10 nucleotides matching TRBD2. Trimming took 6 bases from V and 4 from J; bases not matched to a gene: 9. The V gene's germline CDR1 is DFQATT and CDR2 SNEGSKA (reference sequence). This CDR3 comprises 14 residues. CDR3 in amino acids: CSAITSGTPYEQYF. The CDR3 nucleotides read TGCAGTGCAATCACTAGCGGGACACCTTACGAGCAGTACTTC.

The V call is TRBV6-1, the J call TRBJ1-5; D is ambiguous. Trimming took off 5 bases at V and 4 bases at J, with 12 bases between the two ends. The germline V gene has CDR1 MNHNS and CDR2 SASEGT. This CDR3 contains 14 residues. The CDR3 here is CASSMGLGNQPQHF. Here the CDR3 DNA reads TGTGCCAGCAGTATGGGCCTCGGGAATCAGCCCCAGCATTTT.